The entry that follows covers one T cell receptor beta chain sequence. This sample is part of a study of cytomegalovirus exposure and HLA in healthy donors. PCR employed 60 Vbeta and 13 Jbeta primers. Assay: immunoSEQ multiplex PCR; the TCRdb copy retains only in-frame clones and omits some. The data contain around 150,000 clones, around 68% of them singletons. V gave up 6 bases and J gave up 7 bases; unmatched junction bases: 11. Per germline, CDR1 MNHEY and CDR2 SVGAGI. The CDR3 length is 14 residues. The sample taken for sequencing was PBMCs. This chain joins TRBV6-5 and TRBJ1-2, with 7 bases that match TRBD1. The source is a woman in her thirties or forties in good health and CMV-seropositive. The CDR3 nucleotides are TGTGCCAGCAGCGAACCGGACAGGCTTTCTGGCTACACCTTC. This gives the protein CASSEPDRLSGYTF.